This T cell receptor (beta chain) is from a study of cytomegalovirus exposure and HLA in healthy donors. V was trimmed by 0 bases and J by 5 bases, leaving 14 bases between them. Germline CDR1 and CDR2: MGHRA and YSYEKL. The CDR3 totals 17 residues. The PCR had 60 Vbeta and 13 Jbeta primers. Methods used by the authors: About 11 million shared chains were among the about 80 million unique TCR beta chains that a later analysis counted. Only in-frame clones appear in the TCRdb table, and some are missing; sequencing was by immunoSEQ multiplex PCR. V and J calls and clone size come straight from that table; D and trimming were deduced from the DNA. The sample has 150,000 or so clones; 75% to 85% are singletons. A remark on this clone: Its specificity is not known.

Overall study results and limits: Later genetic work tied a missense DCLRE1C variant to beta-chain V and J trimming. A later analysis reportedly identified an Asian-associated ancestry cluster as carrying fewer N-insertions than the 666-donor mean.

J is TRBJ1-6 and V is TRBV4-1; a possible D gene is TRBD1 (5 bases). The clonotype was recovered from a man aged 25-40 years in good health and CMV-seropositive. The specimen was PBMCs. This chain's CDR3 is CASSQDSQGRNNSPLHF. The CDR3 DNA reads TGCGCCAGCAGCCAAGATTCCCAGGGTCGTAATAATTCACCCCTCCACTTT.